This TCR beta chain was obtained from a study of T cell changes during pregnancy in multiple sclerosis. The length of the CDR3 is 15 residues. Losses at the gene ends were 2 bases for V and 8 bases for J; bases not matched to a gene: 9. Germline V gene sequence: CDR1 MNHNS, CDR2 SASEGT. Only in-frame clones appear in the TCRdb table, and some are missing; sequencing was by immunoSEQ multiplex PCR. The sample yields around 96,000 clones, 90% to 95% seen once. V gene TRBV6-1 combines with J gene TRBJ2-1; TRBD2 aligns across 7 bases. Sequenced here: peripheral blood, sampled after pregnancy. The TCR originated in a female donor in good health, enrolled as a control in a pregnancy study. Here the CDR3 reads CASSELSGGTDEQFF. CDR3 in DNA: TGTGCCAGCAGTGAATTGTCGGGAGGAACAGATGAGCAGTTCTTC.